Below are 28 T cell receptor beta chains sequenced from a single sample in a study of regulatory T cells in long-lasting Graves disease. Sequencing libraries for TCR beta were prepared with iRepertoire HTBI primers and Arm-PCR of CDR3 regions. TCRdb fed the multiplex PCR reads into MiXCR, producing one record per CDR3 protein. The repertoire has about 500,000 distinct CDR3 sequences, 15% to 20% of them found once; the top ten carry roughly an eighth. Time point reported: newly diagnosed GD, antithyroid drugs for less than 3 months. PBMCs provided the RNA from which the TCR library was made. The same specimen was also included in a second study, on T cells in Graves' hyperthyroidism and ophthalmopathy.

The sequencing here drew on peripheral blood mononuclear cells (PBMCs), taken at new diagnosis, from a patient treated with antithyroid drugs. The receptors shown here come from a man in his forties with Graves disease.

This clonotype was found many times. This chain connects TRBV12-3 or TRBV12-4 to TRBJ2-7, with D tentatively TRBD1 (7 bases). Trimming took 6 bases from V and 0 from J, leaving 12 bases between them. This CDR3 has 14 amino acids. The CDR3, as DNA: TGTGCCAGCAGACTGCGGGACAGCTCCTACGAGCAGTACTTC. This sequence encodes CASRLRDSSYEQYF.

This clonotype was detected a few times. The chain recombines TRBV12-3 or TRBV12-4 with TRBJ2-3, with TRBD2 matching over 12 bases. The trim removed 2 bases at V and 0 bases at J, leaving 6 bases unmatched. The CDR3 length is 18 residues. CDR3 protein: CASSLKLAGGGSTDTQYF. The CDR3 DNA reads TGTGCCAGCAGTTTAAAACTAGCGGGAGGCGGGAGCACAGATACGCAGTATTTT.

This clonotype was recorded at least ten times. J is TRBJ2-7 and V is TRBV18, with D uncertain. This CDR3 region has 15 residues. Germline V CDR1 and CDR2: KGHSH, LQKENI. Trimming pared 3 bases from V and 0 bases from J, leaving 12 bases between. The CDR3 bases are TGTGCCAGCTCACCCATATGGGATAGCTCCTACGAGCAGTACTTC. Translated, it gives CASSPIWDSSYEQYF.

The table lists this clonotype with many counts. The chain carries TRBV10-1 and TRBJ1-2; weak D call: TRBD1 (6 bases). This CDR3 comprises 14 residues. The germline V gene has CDR1 WNHNN and CDR2 SYGVQD (reference sequence). Trimming left V 7 bases short and J 3 bases short, with 15 bases between. CDR3 residues: CASTDRQDHYGYTF. The DNA for the CDR3 is TGCGCCAGCACGGATCGACAGGATCACTATGGCTACACCTTC.

The genes are TRBV7-9 and TRBJ2-7, with D possibly called TRBD1 or TRBD2 (5 bases each). Germline CDR1 is SEHNR and CDR2 is FQNEAQ (reference sequence). The germline V and J ends were trimmed by 5 bases and 6 bases, with 20 bases remaining between them. There are 15 residues in the CDR3. The CDR3 DNA follows: TGTGCCAGCAGCGGGGGTCGAGGGATAGCTGGCGAGCAGTACTTC. It encodes CASSGGRGIAGEQYF.

This clonotype was found many times. The chain uses TRBV24-1 and TRBJ2-1, with TRBD1 as a possible D gene (5 bases). Germline CDR1 KGHDR, CDR2 SFDVKD. This CDR3 contains 16 residues. V was trimmed by 3 bases and J by 3 bases, leaving 14 bases between them. CDR3 coding DNA: TGTGCCACCAGTGATAACACCGCCGACAGCTACAATGAGCAGTTCTTC. Amino acids: CATSDNTADSYNEQFF.

This clonotype was seen ten or more times. The genes are TRBV6-2 or TRBV6-3 and TRBJ2-7; D is possibly TRBD2 (6 bases). V was pared by 5 bases and J by 7 bases, with 12 bases between. Germline V gene data show CDR1 as MNHEY and CDR2 as SVGEGT. The CDR3 consists of 12 residues. The DNA for the CDR3 is TGTGCCAGCAGTGAAGTGGCGGGGGAGCAGTACTTC. It yields the protein CASSEVAGEQYF.

This clonotype was seen ten or more times. The genes are TRBV3-1 and TRBJ2-1; TRBD2 aligns across 15 bases. The germline CDR1 and CDR2 sequences are LGHDT and YNNKEL (reference sequence). V gave up 3 bases and J gave up 7 bases; unmatched junction bases: 4. CDR3 length equals 16 residues. The CDR3: CASSQGLAGGFNEQFF. The DNA of the CDR3 is TGTGCCAGCAGCCAGGGACTAGCGGGAGGTTTTAATGAGCAGTTCTTC.

This clonotype was detected many times. The chain employs TRBV6-2 or TRBV6-3 and TRBJ2-5; 7 bases agree with TRBD1. Germline trimming cut 6 bases from V and 4 bases from J; bases unmatched to any gene: 8. The CDR3 runs 14 residues. Germline V gene lookup returns CDR1 MNHEY and CDR2 SVGEGT. The CDR3 DNA follows: TGTGCCAGCAGCGACAGGGACGGGGCAGAGACCCAGTACTTC. As protein: CASSDRDGAETQYF.

The V gene is TRBV28, the J gene TRBJ2-1, with 9 bases identical to TRBD1. CDR1 MDHEN and CDR2 SYDVKM come from the germline V gene. Losses at the gene ends were 2 bases for V and 5 bases for J; bases not matched to a gene: 16. The CDR3 runs to 19 residues. Here the CDR3 reads CASSLILRWGTGRDNEQFF. CDR3 DNA: TGTGCCAGCAGTTTAATTCTACGGTGGGGGACAGGGCGGGACAATGAGCAGTTCTTC. Drawing the rest from reference TRBV28 and TRBJ2-1, the complete variable domain is DVKVTQSSRYLVKRTGEKVFLECVQDMDHENMFWYRQDPGLGLRLIYFSYDVKMKEKGDIPEGYSVSREKKERFSLILESASTNQTSMYLCASSLILRWGTGRDNEQFFGPGTRLTVL.

This clonotype was counted ten times or more. This sequence joins TRBV29-1 and TRBJ2-7; 8 bases are a match to TRBD1. V gave up 0 bases and J gave up 3 bases; unmatched junction bases: 7. Germline-derived CDR1 and CDR2 are SQVTM and ANQGSEA. The CDR3 length is 15 residues. In DNA, the CDR3 is TGCAGCGTTGAAGAAGGACAGGGACGATTCTACGAGCAGTACTTC. This codes for CSVEEGQGRFYEQYF.

This clonotype came up once. This chain connects TRBV12-3 or TRBV12-4 to TRBJ2-7, with TRBD2 identical over 9 bases. J lost 5 bases, V lost 5 bases, and 28 bases had no gene match. This CDR3 spans 21 amino acids. In nucleotides, the CDR3 is TGTGCCAGCAGTCCCCCGGGAGCGGGAGGACTCCGCTCAAGCTCCTACAACGAGCAGTACTTC. Translated: CASSPPGAGGLRSSSYNEQYF.

The sample holds many counts of this clonotype. The rearrangement uses TRBV11-1 and TRBJ2-3; possibly TRBD2 for D (5 bases). V lost 4 bases to trimming and J lost 2 bases, with 16 bases between them. Germline V gene data show CDR1 as SGHAT and CDR2 as FQDESV (reference sequence). The CDR3 totals 16 residues. This CDR3 reads CASSSGRRANTDTQYF. In DNA form, the CDR3 reads TGTGCCAGCAGCTCGGGTAGGCGGGCGAACACAGATACGCAGTATTTT. Full variable domain (rest looked up from reference TRBV11-1 and TRBJ2-3): EAEVAQSPRYKITEKSQAVAFWCDPISGHATLYWYRQILGQGPELLVQFQDESVVDDSQLPKDRFSAERLKGVDSTLKIQPAELGDSAMYLCASSSGRRANTDTQYFGPGTRLTVL.

This clonotype appeared many times. The V and J genes are TRBV24-1 and TRBJ2-7; tentative D call: TRBD2 (5 bases). Between the trimmed V and J ends, which lost 4 bases and 3 bases, there was a span of 12 bases. In germline, CDR1 is KGHDR, CDR2 SFDVKD. This CDR3 has 14 residues. CDR3 residues: CATSDAGKSYEQYF. The DNA of the CDR3 is TGTGCCACCAGTGACGCCGGGAAAAGCTACGAGCAGTACTTC.

The V call is TRBV20-1, the J call TRBJ1-1; possible D gene TRBD1, 5 bases. Trimming took 1 base from V and 4 from J, leaving 10 bases between them. Germline lookup yields CDR1 DFQATT and CDR2 SNEGSKA (reference sequence). CDR3 size: 13 residues. The CDR3 is CSARAGRGTEAFF. For the CDR3, the DNA is TGCAGTGCTAGAGCGGGACGGGGCACTGAAGCTTTCTTT.

This clonotype was seen repeatedly, ten times or more. The chain combines TRBV20-1 with TRBJ2-1, with 7 bases aligning to TRBD2. CDR3 length equals 16 residues. In germline, CDR1 is DFQATT, CDR2 SNEGSKA (reference sequence). The V gene end was trimmed by 0 bases and the J gene end by 1 base; junction bases not matched to a gene: 6. The CDR3 DNA reads TGCAGTGCTAGAGATGATCTAGCGGATTCCTACAATGAGCAGTTCTTC. Residues: CSARDDLADSYNEQFF.

The chain has TRBV4-2 and TRBJ2-5; D is possibly TRBD1 (5 bases). CDR1 and CDR2 (germline): LGHNA, YNFKEQ. The CDR3 sequence is 13 residues long. Between the trimmed V and J ends, which lost 4 bases and 3 bases, there was a span of 9 bases. CDR3: CASSPLREETQYF. As DNA, the CDR3 is TGTGCCAGCAGCCCCCTCAGGGAAGAGACCCAGTACTTC.

This clonotype has a handful of counts. The chain recombines TRBV29-1 with TRBJ2-7, with 7 bases matching TRBD1. Germline V lookup: CDR1 SQVTM, CDR2 ANQGSEA. The CDR3 has 16 residues. Trimming took 5 bases from V and 2 from J; bases not matched to a gene: 15. The CDR3, as DNA: TGCAGCGTTCAGAAACCCCGGGACAGTGCAACCTACGAGCAGTACTTC. As protein: CSVQKPRDSATYEQYF.

The chain couples TRBV3-1 to TRBJ2-3, with 11 nucleotides matching TRBD2. V lost 1 base, J lost 2 bases, and 5 bases stayed unmatched. The CDR3 extends over 17 amino acids. The germline CDR1 and CDR2 sequences are LGHDT and YNNKEL (reference sequence). As DNA, the CDR3 is TGTGCCAGCAGCCAAGGACTAGCGGGACCCCCCACAGATACGCAGTATTTT. Its translation is CASSQGLAGPPTDTQYF.

This clonotype was counted a few times. This chain connects TRBV24-1 to TRBJ2-5, with 7 bases lining up with TRBD2. CDR3 length: 17 amino acids. The germline gives CDR1 KGHDR, CDR2 SFDVKD. Losses at the gene ends were 3 bases for V and 2 bases for J; bases not matched to a gene: 11. The CDR3 DNA reads as TGTGCCACCAGTGATCCCGTCCCCGCGGGAGAACAAGAGACCCAGTACTTC. Translated, it gives CATSDPVPAGEQETQYF.

This clonotype appeared many times. Germline and junction disagree at one end, which may indicate a read error. The J gene is TRBJ2-7, the V gene TRBV5-1; no clear D. This CDR3 region has 13 residues. CDR1 is SGHRS and CDR2 is YFSETQ in the germline V gene. DNA of the CDR3: TGTGCCAGCAGTTGGGGTGGGTCCTACGAGCAGTACTTC. This translates into CASSWGGSYEQYF. The full variable domain, completed using reference TRBV5-1 and TRBJ2-7, is KAGVTQTPRYLIKTRGQQVTLSCSPISGHRSVSWYQQTPGQGLQFLFEYFSETQRNKGNFPGRFSGRQFSNSRSEMNVSTLELGDSALYLCASSWGGSYEQYFGPGTRLTVT.

This clonotype was seen only a few times. One end of the junction does not line up with germline, which may come from a read error. The chain links TRBV27 to TRBJ2-3; TRBD2 matches 7 bases. The CDR3 loop spans 20 amino acids. Germline values: CDR1 MNHEY, CDR2 SMNVEV (reference sequence). CDR3 sequence reads: CASSLSLSVLGEGRTDTQYF. The DNA of the CDR3 is TGTGCCAGCAGTCTATCCCTTAGCGTTCTAGGGGAGGGACGCACAGATACGCAGTATTTT.

This clonotype was seen ten or more times. J is TRBJ2-2 and V is TRBV6-2 or TRBV6-3; D may correspond to TRBD1 or TRBD2 (5 bases each). The CDR3 runs to 13 residues. V was shortened by 6 bases and J by 7 bases, with 12 bases between the two germline ends. Germline CDR1 reads MNHEY; CDR2 reads SVGEGT. CDR3 coding DNA: TGTGCCAGCAGAAGGGACGGCAGCGGGGAGCTGTTTTTT. It encodes CASRRDGSGELFF.

This clonotype was picked up many times. The chain has TRBV7-2 and TRBJ1-2; D remains unclear. This CDR3 has 16 amino acids. Trimming pared 1 base from V and 1 base from J, leaving 13 bases between. CDR1 and CDR2 (germline): SGHTA, FQGNSA. CDR3 sequence reads: CASSLVYGGLNYGYTF. The CDR3 coding sequence is TGTGCCAGCAGCTTAGTGTATGGCGGACTTAACTATGGCTACACCTTC.

This clonotype was detected a few times. The rearrangement uses TRBV5-1 and TRBJ1-5; 8 nucleotides agree with TRBD1. The CDR3 extends over 16 amino acids. J was trimmed by 4 bases and V by 4 bases; bases with no gene match: 10. Germline V gives CDR1 SGHRS, CDR2 YFSETQ. As DNA, the CDR3 is TGCGCCAGCAGCCCCGGACAGGGCGGGTTGAATCAGCCCCAGCATTTT. It codes for CASSPGQGGLNQPQHF.

This clonotype was detected a few times. The chain is built from TRBV3-1 and TRBJ2-7; 9 bases fit TRBD1. The CDR3 loop spans 16 amino acids. The junction had 12 bases not matched to a gene; V was cut back by 5 bases and J by 4 bases. CDR1 LGHDT and CDR2 YNNKEL come from the germline V gene (reference sequence). The CDR3 DNA reads as TGTGCCAGCAGCTCTCAAACCGGGACAGGGATTTACGAGCAGTACTTC. The encoded protein is CASSSQTGTGIYEQYF.

This clonotype was recorded at least ten times. The CDR3 DNA sequence: TGTGCCTGGAGGCCCGGGGGAGGGCCTAATGAAAAACTGTTTTTT. Its translation is CAWRPGGGPNEKLFF. This chain connects TRBV30 to TRBJ1-4; TRBD1 might be the D (5 bases). The germline V gene has CDR1 GTSNPN and CDR2 SVGIG (reference sequence). V was clipped by 3 bases and J by 3 bases, with 14 bases between them. This CDR3 contains 15 residues.

The V gene is TRBV15, the J gene TRBJ2-7; 13 bases map to TRBD2. Unmatched junction bases numbered 5, after V lost 5 bases and J lost 1 base. CDR3 length equals 16 residues. The germline V gene has CDR1 LNHNV and CDR2 YYDKDF (reference sequence). CDR3 coding DNA: TGTGCCACCAGCGACCCGGGACTAGCGGGATCCTACGAGCAGTACTTC. Translated: CATSDPGLAGSYEQYF.